Given below is one T cell receptor (beta chain) in context. This sample was included in a study of T cell responses to AZD1222 COVID-19 vaccine. Overall study context: Second-dose schedules of about 4 or about 12 weeks were combined.

Some clones are missing from TCRdb's copy, which holds only in-frame ones; the method was immunoSEQ multiplex PCR. Here the sample spans 100,000 to 150,000 clones, approximately 85% being singletons. This CDR3 contains 16 residues. The V end lost 2 bases, the J end lost 2 bases, and 16 bases lay between the germline ends. V gene TRBV23-1 combines with J gene TRBJ2-7, with D tentatively TRBD1 or TRBD2 (6 bases each). TRBV23-1 is treated as an ORF (open reading frame) with a function not yet certain. The input for sequencing was peripheral blood, taken on day 0 of AZD1222 vaccination. This clonotype was sampled from an adult in good health. The CDR3 sequence: CASSQDLGGSTYEQYF. The CDR3 DNA sequence: TGCGCCAGCAGTCAAGACCTCGGGGGCTCCACCTACGAGCAGTACTTC.